This T cell receptor (beta chain) was recorded in a study of control samples from healthy donors and cancer patients. The CDR3 spans 13 residues. The germline CDR1 and CDR2 sequences are MNHNS and SASEGT. V lost 2 bases, J lost 4 bases, and 9 bases lay in between. Only in-frame clones appear in the TCRdb table, and some are missing; sequencing was by immunoSEQ multiplex PCR. The sample has 100,000 to 130,000 clones; approximately 84% are singletons. This TCR was recovered from a man younger than 35 in good health. The sequenced sample consisted of blood. This rearrangement joins TRBV6-1 to TRBJ2-7; no clear D gene. For the CDR3, the DNA is TGTGCCAGCAGTGAAAATCTAGAATACGAGCAGTACGTC. Encoded protein: CASSENLEYEQYV.